Below, 26 T cell receptor beta chains from the same sample are listed, as sequenced in a study of Graves' ophthalmopathy and Graves' hyperthyroidism. Amplification targeted the TCR beta CDR3 regions, with RNA transcripts as the source material. HTBI-primed first-round RT-PCR preceded second-round multiplex PCR. TCRdb used MiXCR to reprocess the multiplex PCR reads, holding one entry per CDR3 protein. The top ten hold 1.5% to 2% of the sample, which has about 400,000 distinct CDR3 sequences, about 18% seen once. The sequenced material came from peripheral blood. Receptors were obtained from a woman aged 18-29 years with Graves' ophthalmopathy.

This clonotype was counted many times. CDR3 in amino acids: CASSDRGQAFF. The CDR3 nucleotides read TGCGCCAGCAGTGACAGGGGGCAAGCTTTCTTT. The chain is built from TRBV10-2 and TRBJ1-1, with 8 bases lining up with TRBD1. The CDR3 is made up of 11 amino acids. Trimming cost V 3 bases and J 9 bases; bases outside gene matches: 0. Germline V gene data show CDR1 as WSHSY and CDR2 as SAAADI.

This clonotype was observed many times. V is TRBV7-2 and J is TRBJ1-2; 10 bases are a match to TRBD1. Trimming took 2 bases from V and 5 from J; bases not matched to a gene: 11. CDR3 length: 17 amino acids. CDR1 SGHTA and CDR2 FQGNSA come from the germline V gene. The CDR3 region has the DNA TGTGCCAGCAGCTTAAAACTGGGAGGGACAGGGGCTTATGGCTACACCTTC. It encodes CASSLKLGGTGAYGYTF.

This clonotype was observed many times. The chain uses TRBV9 and TRBJ1-3; D remains unclear. In germline, CDR1 is SGDLS, CDR2 YYNGEE. The CDR3 runs to 13 residues. V lost 2 bases and J lost 6, with 9 bases in between. Written as DNA, the CDR3 is TGTGCCAGCAGCGTTATACCCCCAAACACCATATATTTT. Protein: CASSVIPPNTIYF. Looking up the rest from reference TRBV9 and TRBJ1-3 gives the full variable domain: DSGVTQTPKHLITATGQRVTLRCSPRSGDLSVYWYQQSLDQGLQFLIQYYNGEERAKGNILERFSAQQFPDLHSELNLSSLELGDSALYFCASSVIPPNTIYFGEGSWLTVV.

This clonotype was detected many times. This sequence joins TRBV12-3 or TRBV12-4 and TRBJ2-7; possibly TRBD1 for D (7 bases). V shed 1 base and J shed 2 bases, with 21 bases lying between them. CDR3 size: 18 residues. Here the CDR3 DNA reads TGTGCCAGCAGTTTAGAGATATGGGACAGCGGGTTTGCCTACGAGCAGTACTTC. It translates to CASSLEIWDSGFAYEQYF.

This clonotype has ten or more counts. This rearrangement joins TRBV4-3 to TRBJ2-2; a possible D gene is TRBD2 (6 bases). This CDR3 spans 16 amino acids. The V end was cut by 3 bases, the J end by 4 bases, with 15 bases between. Germline assignment: CDR1 LGHNA and CDR2 YSLEER. CDR3 sequence reads: CASSHAGTSLTGELFF. DNA for the CDR3: TGCGCCAGCAGCCATGCCGGGACTTCCCTCACCGGGGAGCTGTTTTTT.

This clonotype was observed many times. The chain carries TRBV28 and TRBJ2-7; possible D gene TRBD1, 5 bases. Germline values: CDR1 MDHEN, CDR2 SYDVKM. CDR3 size: 14 residues. Trimming took 4 bases from V and 5 from J, leaving 15 bases between them. This chain's CDR3 is CASSSIPGFHEQYF. As DNA, the CDR3 is TGTGCCAGCAGTTCAATACCAGGGTTCCACGAGCAGTACTTC.

J is TRBJ1-5 and V is TRBV12-3 or TRBV12-4; TRBD1 agrees at 8 bases. The V gene end was trimmed by 5 bases and the J gene end by 0 bases; junction bases not matched to a gene: 9. The CDR3 runs 17 residues. CDR3 coding DNA: TGTGCCAGCAGTCGGACAGGGCTGGGTTATAGCAATCAGCCCCAGCATTTT. Translating it yields CASSRTGLGYSNQPQHF.

The sample holds many counts of this clonotype. J is TRBJ1-2 and V is TRBV6-5; D is unclear. Trimming removed 6 bases at V and 0 bases at J, with 2 bases between. Germline values: CDR1 MNHEY, CDR2 SVGAGI. The CDR3 spans 11 residues. The CDR3 region is CASRPNYGYTF. The CDR3 nucleotides read TGTGCCAGCAGGCCTAACTATGGCTACACCTTC.

This clonotype was seen a few times. This chain joins TRBV10-3 and TRBJ1-3; D is ambiguous. The CDR3 runs 12 residues. The V end was cut by 8 bases, the J end by 0 bases, with 5 bases between. CDR1 and CDR2 (germline): ENHRY, SYGVKD. Written as DNA, the CDR3 is TGTGCCATCGGCGGCTCTGGAAACACCATATATTTT. This encodes CAIGGSGNTIYF.

This sequence joins TRBV4-2 and TRBJ2-2; D not certain. The CDR3 is made up of 15 amino acids. Trimming took off 0 bases at V and 7 bases at J, with 12 bases between the two ends. Germline CDR1 is LGHNA and CDR2 is YNFKEQ. CDR3 amino acids: CASSQDLHRGGELFF. The CDR3 bases are TGTGCCAGCAGCCAAGATCTTCACCGCGGCGGGGAGCTGTTTTTT.

This clonotype occurred many times. The conserved phenylalanine or tryptophan is not found at the CDR3 terminus, so this likely reflects a read error. The chain employs TRBV6-5 and TRBJ2-7; D is unresolved. The CDR3 runs to 15 residues. Trimming pared 0 bases from V and 1 base from J, leaving 10 bases between. Per germline, CDR1 MNHEY and CDR2 SVGAGI. DNA for the CDR3: TGTGCCAGCAGTTACTCAGACCTAAAGTCCTACGAGCAGTACCTC. Protein sequence: CASSYSDLKSYEQYL.

Many counts were recorded for this clonotype. J is TRBJ1-5 and V is TRBV10-3; weak D call: TRBD1 (5 bases). Looked up from germline, CDR1 is ENHRY and CDR2 is SYGVKD. V gave up 0 bases and J gave up 4 bases, with 19 bases separating them. The CDR3 is 18 residues long. CDR3 DNA sequence: TGTGCCATCAGTGAGTCCCTGACCTTGGGACCCCTAAATCAGCCCCAGCATTTT. Translation: CAISESLTLGPLNQPQHF.

This clonotype was seen at least ten times. The genes are TRBV5-1 and TRBJ1-6; D gene ambiguous. V was shortened by 0 bases and J by 0 bases, with 10 bases between the two germline ends. This CDR3 has 17 residues. CDR1 SGHRS and CDR2 YFSETQ come from the germline V gene. The CDR3 here is CASSLDVKSSYNSPLHF. The CDR3 DNA is TGCGCCAGCAGCTTGGATGTTAAGAGCTCCTATAATTCACCCCTCCACTTT.

This clonotype was seen many times. The rearrangement links TRBV28 to TRBJ2-7; D is possibly TRBD1 or TRBD2 (6 bases each). From germline, CDR1 is MDHEN and CDR2 SYDVKM. The CDR3 runs 14 residues. V lost 2 bases, J lost 3 bases, and 11 bases lay in between. CDR3 in amino acids: CASSLLGGLYEQYF. CDR3 nucleotides: TGTGCCAGCAGTTTACTTGGGGGGCTCTACGAGCAGTACTTC.

In its sample, this clonotype was seen many times. The rearrangement joins TRBV27 to TRBJ2-7; 14 nucleotides align to TRBD2. The germline V gene encodes CDR1 MNHEY and CDR2 SMNVEV (reference sequence). There are 17 residues in the CDR3. The junction had 9 bases not matched to a gene; V was cut back by 2 bases and J by 6 bases. DNA of the CDR3: TGTGCCAGCAGTTTAAGCGGGACTAGCGGGAGTATCAGCGAGCAGTACTTC. Its protein product is CASSLSGTSGSISEQYF.

This clonotype was counted many times. The chain uses TRBV4-2 and TRBJ1-3; D possibly corresponds to TRBD1 (6 bases). CDR1 is LGHNA, CDR2 YNFKEQ, per germline. V lost 0 bases and J lost 4, with 13 bases in between. This CDR3 contains 16 residues. The DNA of the CDR3 is TGTGCCAGCAGCCAAGATGCAGGGGCGAAAGGAAACACCATATATTTT. Translation: CASSQDAGAKGNTIYF.

This clonotype was recorded at least ten times. The chain combines TRBV5-6 with TRBJ1-1; 12 bases fit TRBD1. This CDR3 has 15 amino acids. Losses at the gene ends were 4 bases for V and 5 bases for J; bases not matched to a gene: 6. CDR1 and CDR2 (germline): SGHDT, YYEEEE. CDR3 amino acids: CASSPRDRGRTEAFF. The DNA of the CDR3 is TGTGCCAGCAGCCCCCGGGACAGGGGGCGAACTGAAGCTTTCTTT.

This clonotype was recorded at least ten times. The rearrangement joins TRBV7-2 to TRBJ1-1, with D possibly matching TRBD1 (5 bases). V shed 8 bases and J shed 4 bases, with 17 bases lying between them. CDR3 length: 14 residues. Germline V CDR1 and CDR2: SGHTA, FQGNSA. As DNA, the CDR3 is TGTGCCAGCGTTTGGGGGGGATCGAGCACTGAAGCTTTCTTT. This encodes CASVWGGSSTEAFF.

This chain links TRBV30 with TRBJ2-7; a possible D gene is TRBD1 (8 bases). The germline V and J ends were trimmed by 3 bases and 3 bases, with 15 bases remaining between them. Germline V gene lookup returns CDR1 GTSNPN and CDR2 SVGIG (reference sequence). The CDR3 sequence is 14 residues long. The CDR3 nucleotides read TGTGCCTGGAGCACAAACAGGGGGGGCTACGAGCAGTACTTC. Encoded protein: CAWSTNRGGYEQYF. The full variable domain, completed using reference TRBV30 and TRBJ2-7, is SQTIHQWPATLVQPVGSPLSLECTVEGTSNPNLYWYRQAAGRGLQLLFYSVGIGQISSEVPQNLSASRPQDRQFILSSKKLLLSDSGFYLCAWSTNRGGYEQYFGPGTRLTVT.

There are many counts of this clonotype. The rearrangement links TRBV27 to TRBJ1-5; perhaps TRBD1 as D (5 bases). Germline loops: CDR1 MNHEY, CDR2 SMNVEV (reference sequence). CDR3 length: 15 residues. Trimming left V 5 bases short and J 2 bases short, with 13 bases between. CDR3: CASSPTSQGNQPQHF. In nucleotides, the CDR3 is TGTGCCAGCAGTCCAACCTCACAGGGCAATCAGCCCCAGCATTTT.

V and J are TRBV11-2 and TRBJ2-6; no clear D gene. The CDR3 is 14 amino acids. CDR1 and CDR2 (germline): SGHAT, FQNNGV. V gave up 5 bases and J gave up 2 bases, with 7 bases separating them. The DNA of the CDR3 is TGTGCCAGCAGCCAGCTCACTGGGGCCAACGTCCTGACTTTC. Its translation is CASSQLTGANVLTF.

This clonotype was seen many times. The chain links TRBV7-9 to TRBJ2-5, with 9 bases identical to TRBD1. CDR3 length equals 15 residues. The germline V gene has CDR1 SEHNR and CDR2 FQNEAQ (reference sequence). V dropped 5 bases and J dropped 1; count of bases not matched to a gene: 5. CDR3 nucleotides: TGTGCCAGCAGCGCTACAGGGGGCACCCAAGAGACCCAGTACTTC. As protein: CASSATGGTQETQYF.

This chain connects TRBV5-1 to TRBJ2-2; D remains unclear. Trimming removed 0 bases from V and 7 bases from J, with 10 bases in between. Germline V gene data show CDR1 as SGHRS and CDR2 as YFSETQ. CDR3 length: 14 amino acids. Written as DNA, the CDR3 is TGCGCCAGCAGCTTGGAAAGGTCTCGCGGGGAGCTGTTTTTT. Amino acids: CASSLERSRGELFF.

There are many counts of this clonotype. This chain uses TRBV7-2 with TRBJ1-5; 9 positions agree with TRBD1. The CDR3 spans 17 residues. Germline V gene sequence: CDR1 SGHTA, CDR2 FQGNSA. V shed 2 bases, J shed 6 bases, and the junction held 11 bases outside the gene matches. Here the CDR3 reads CASSLFAWDRASQPQHF. CDR3 bases: TGTGCCAGCAGCTTATTCGCTTGGGACAGGGCAAGTCAGCCCCAGCATTTT.

Ten or more counts support this clonotype. The V gene is TRBV3-1, the J gene TRBJ2-7; D gene uncertain. The germline CDR1 and CDR2 sequences are LGHDT and YNNKEL (reference sequence). V gave up 0 bases and J gave up 6 bases, with 6 bases separating them. The CDR3 sequence is 12 residues long. The CDR3 sequence is CASSQDLREQYF. The CDR3, as DNA: TGTGCCAGCAGCCAAGATCTGCGCGAGCAGTACTTC.

There are many counts of this clonotype. The V gene is TRBV20-1, the J gene TRBJ1-1, with TRBD1 matching over 8 bases. Germline V lookup: CDR1 DFQATT, CDR2 SNEGSKA (reference sequence). Germline trimming cut 2 bases from V and 2 bases from J; bases unmatched to any gene: 4. The length of the CDR3 is 14 residues. Here the CDR3 reads CSARQGAVNTEAFF. In DNA, the CDR3 is TGCAGTGCTAGACAGGGGGCTGTTAACACTGAAGCTTTCTTT.